A selection of T cell receptor beta chains follows, all from one sample in a study of OX40 agonist ivuxolimab in advanced cancers. Generated by immunoSEQ multiplex PCR, the TCRdb table keeps only in-frame clones and is missing some. The sample includes tens of thousands of clones, almost 85% of them seen just once. The sequencing used CD4+ or CD8+ T cells sorted from blood, collected in a trial of the OX40 agonist ivuxolimab. The origin of the receptors is an adult with an advanced solid tumor such as melanoma, head and neck, liver or kidney cancer. Each CDR3 is given with its conserved first and last residue. Each record gives: V gene, clone size, J gene, D gene, CDR3 DNA, CDR3 protein. D genes are given only for firm matches. Clone size appears in some rows only: once, few, many, or a class for an expanded clone.

TRBV2,-,TRBJ2-1,-,TGTGCCAGCAGGGACCCGACCTACAATGAGCAGTTCTTC,CASRDPTYNEQFF
TRBV19,-,TRBJ2-2,-,TGTGCCAGTAGTATTTTTACCGGGGAGCTGTTTTTT,CASSIFTGELFF
TRBV5-4,-,TRBJ1-2,TRBD1,TGTGCCAGCAGCTTGTTTCCGGGACAGAACTATGGCTACACCTTC,CASSLFPGQNYGYTF
TRBV2,-,TRBJ2-7,TRBD2,TGTGCCAGCAGAGTTCTAGCGGGAGCGGGCGAGCAGTACTTC,CASRVLAGAGEQYF
TRBV27,-,TRBJ1-4,-,TGTGCCAGCAGTCCCTCGAGGGGCACTAATGAAAAACTGTTTTTT,CASSPSRGTNEKLFF
TRBV6-5,-,TRBJ2-7,TRBD2,TGTGCCAGCAGTTACTCCGCCGGGGGGGACTACGAGCAGTACTTC,CASSYSAGGDYEQYF
TRBV11-2,-,TRBJ1-1,TRBD1,TGTGCCAGCAGCTTACGCGGGACAGGGGTAATGGTGATGAACACTGAAGCTTTCTTT,CASSLRGTGVMVMNTEAFF
TRBV4-1,-,TRBJ2-1,-,TGCGCCAGCAGCCAAGTGCACCCTGACTACAATGAGCAGTTCTTC,CASSQVHPDYNEQFF
TRBV19,-,TRBJ1-1,-,TGTGCCAGTAGTATAGGGGGCGGCACTGAAGCTTTCTTT,CASSIGGGTEAFF
TRBV11-1,-,TRBJ2-7,-,TGTGCCAGCAGCTTAGGCCAGGTGTACGAGCAGTACTTC,CASSLGQVYEQYF
TRBV5-8,-,TRBJ2-5,TRBD1,TGTGCCAGCAGCCTTGGGACAGCAAACCAAGAGACCCAGTACTTC,CASSLGTANQETQYF
TRBV5-6,-,TRBJ1-2,-,TGTGCCACCAAAGCCCTCGCCTATGGCTACACCTTC,CATKALAYGYTF
TRBV7-8,-,TRBJ2-7,TRBD2,TGTGCCAGCAGCGAGGGACTAGCGGGCACCTACGAGCAGTACTTC,CASSEGLAGTYEQYF
TRBV6-6,-,TRBJ1-1,TRBD1,TGTGCCAGCAGTCTTCCGGGACAGGGAAGGACTGAAGCTTTCTTT,CASSLPGQGRTEAFF
TRBV5-8,-,TRBJ2-2,-,TGTGCCAGCAGCTCCAGGACAGACAACACCGGGGAGCTGTTTTTT,CASSSRTDNTGELFF
TRBV14,-,TRBJ1-1,TRBD1,TGTGCCAGCAGCCCCCGGACAGGGGGGAACACTGAAGCTTTCTTT,CASSPRTGGNTEAFF
TRBV10-1,-,TRBJ2-2,TRBD2,TGCGCCAGCAGTCCCCCCCGGGCTAGCGGGGGACTTAACACCGGGGAGCTGTTTTTT,CASSPPRASGGLNTGELFF
TRBV29-1,few,TRBJ1-1,-,TGCAGCGTTCCCTCGGGGACGGCTGAAGCTTTCTTT,CSVPSGTAEAFF
TRBV10-3,-,TRBJ2-7,TRBD1,TGTGCCATCCGGACAGGGGTAAACGAGCAGTACTTC,CAIRTGVNEQYF
TRBV9,once,TRBJ2-3,-,TGTGCCAGCAGCGTAGGGTCAGCGGCCGGCACAGATACGCAGTATTTT,CASSVGSAAGTDTQYF
TRBV7-6,-,TRBJ1-1,TRBD1,TGTGCCAGCAGCCTAATTACCGGGACAGAAGGAGCTGAAGCTTTCTTT,CASSLITGTEGAEAFF
TRBV30,-,TRBJ1-1,-,TGTGCCTGGAGTATCGGGGGGCGGACTGAAGCTTTCTTT,CAWSIGGRTEAFF
TRBV4-3,-,TRBJ2-7,-,TGCGCCAGCAGCGACGGCTACGAGCAGTACTTC,CASSDGYEQYF
TRBV15,-,TRBJ1-1,TRBD1,TGTGCCACCAGCACAGCCGACAGGGTAGGTGATTTCTTT,CATSTADRVGDFF
TRBV14,-,TRBJ2-7,-,TGTGCCAGCAGCCAAGAGTGGCTTTCCGACGAGCAGTACTTC,CASSQEWLSDEQYF
TRBV5-5,-,TRBJ2-7,TRBD1,TGTGCCAGCACCTTGGTACAGGGGGCGGGCGAGCAGTACTTC,CASTLVQGAGEQYF
TRBV28,few,TRBJ1-1,TRBD1,TGTGCCAGCAGTTTTGGGACAGGGGCAGAAGAAGCTTTCTTT,CASSFGTGAEEAFF
TRBV30,-,TRBJ2-7,TRBD1,TGTGCCTCCCGGGACAGGGCCTACGAGCAGTACTTC,CASRDRAYEQYF
TRBV15,-,TRBJ1-1,-,TGTGCCACCAGCCCCCGACGGGGAGGCAAAGGAACTGAAGCTTTCTTT,CATSPRRGGKGTEAFF
TRBV9,-,TRBJ2-7,-,TGTGCCAGCAGCGCTTCCGGGACAAACAACGAGCAGTACTTC,CASSASGTNNEQYF
TRBV5-6,-,TRBJ1-1,TRBD1,TGTGCCAGCAGCTTGGAGGAGGGGGCGAATCGAATGGCAGCTTTCTTT,CASSLEEGANRMAAFF
TRBV6-5,-,TRBJ2-1,-,TGTGCCAGCAGTTACTCGGCCATTAGTGAGCAGTTCTTC,CASSYSAISEQFF
TRBV10-2,-,TRBJ2-7,-,TGCGCCAGCAGTCCCCGGGCGAGCCACGAGCAGTACTTC,CASSPRASHEQYF
TRBV12-5,-,TRBJ1-1,-,TGTGCTAGTGGTTTTTTCGCAGGGGAGAACACTGAAGCTTTCTTT,CASGFFAGENTEAFF
TRBV5-1,-,TRBJ2-7,-,TGCGCCAGCAGCTCCGCCGAGACGGGCCGGTACGAGCAGTACTTC,CASSSAETGRYEQYF
TRBV28,-,TRBJ1-1,TRBD1,TGTGCCGTCAGGACAGGGGATCTGAACACTGAAGCTTTCTTT,CAVRTGDLNTEAFF
TRBV4-1,-,TRBJ2-2,-,TGCGCCAGCAGCCAAGGGGCGGGGGCAACCGGGGAGCTGTTTTTT,CASSQGAGATGELFF
TRBV7-9,-,TRBJ2-7,-,TGTGCCAGCAGTAGCGAGATCAAAAGCGAGCAGTACTTC,CASSSEIKSEQYF
TRBV7-9,-,TRBJ1-1,TRBD1,TGTGCCAGCAGCCGTACAGGGGGCGAGGGGAACACTGAAGCTTTCTTT,CASSRTGGEGNTEAFF
TRBV7-9,few,TRBJ2-7,-,TGTGCCAGCAGCCCCGGGGACATCTACGAGCAGTACTTC,CASSPGDIYEQYF
TRBV9,-,TRBJ2-7,TRBD1,TGTGCCAGCAGCCTGGGACAGGGTTCCTACGAGCAGTACTTC,CASSLGQGSYEQYF
TRBV15,once,TRBJ2-7,-,TGTGCCACCAGCGCCCTGGCCAGGGCTCCCTTAACCTACGAGCAGTACTTC,CATSALARAPLTYEQYF
TRBV28,-,TRBJ2-1,-,TGTGCCAGCAGTTGGAACCCTCGGAAACCGGATCACAATGAGCAGTTCTTC,CASSWNPRKPDHNEQFF
TRBV7-9,-,TRBJ2-3,TRBD2,TGTGCCAGCAGCCCGGGACTAGCGGACACAGATACGCAGTATTTT,CASSPGLADTDTQYF
TRBV4-3,once,TRBJ2-5,TRBD1,TGCGCCAGCAGCCAAGATCCCCCGACAGGGGGCAAAGAGACCCAGTACTTC,CASSQDPPTGGKETQYF
TRBV29-1,-,TRBJ1-3,-,TGCAGCGGTTGGGCACCTTACTCTGGAAACACCATATATTTT,CSGWAPYSGNTIYF
TRBV7-9,-,TRBJ2-1,TRBD2,TGTGCCAGCAGCACCTGGACTAGCGGGATCGATGAGCAGTTCTTC,CASSTWTSGIDEQFF
TRBV19,-,TRBJ2-1,-,TGTGCCAGTAGTACTTTCGCGGAAAAGTGGTCCTACAATGAGCAGTTCTTC,CASSTFAEKWSYNEQFF
TRBV5-4,-,TRBJ2-3,TRBD2,TGTGCCAGCAGCTCGGGACTAGCGGTAACTAGCACAGATACGCAGTATTTT,CASSSGLAVTSTDTQYF
TRBV11-2,-,TRBJ1-1,-,TGTGCCAGCAGCTTTCGGGGAAGGACTGAAGCTTTCTTT,CASSFRGRTEAFF
TRBV6-7,-,TRBJ2-6,-,TGTGCCAGCAGTGACCTCCGGGATACCAACCCCTGGGCCAACGTCCTGACTTTC,CASSDLRDTNPWANVLTF
TRBV28,-,TRBJ1-5,-,TGTGCCAGCAGTTTCAGGGGATATCAGCCCCAGCATTTT,CASSFRGYQPQHF
TRBV27,-,TRBJ2-7,TRBD1,TGTGCCAGCAGTTTTGGGACAGACTACGAGCAGTACTTC,CASSFGTDYEQYF